A selection of T cell receptor beta chains follows, all from one sample in a study of control samples from healthy donors and cancer patients. Using immunoSEQ multiplex PCR, the repertoire was profiled, and TCRdb retains in-frame clones only, with some absent. Here the sample spans 40,000 to 50,000 clones, about three quarters being singletons. The sample consisted of formalin-fixed, paraffin-embedded tissue. The source of these receptors is a male donor with melanoma. The CDR3 runs from the conserved cysteine through the conserved F or W. A D gene is named only where the DNA matches it firmly. Rows give clone size only sometimes, using once, few, many, or a class for an expanded clone.

size	V	D	J	CDR3	DNA
.	TRBV4-2	.	TRBJ2-1	CASRSGLNEQFF	TGTGCCAGCAGAAGCGGGCTCAATGAGCAGTTCTTC
.	TRBV27	.	TRBJ1-5	CASSTQGGQPQHF	TGTGCCAGCAGTACACAGGGTGGCCAGCCCCAGCATTTT
.	TRBV2	.	TRBJ1-1	CASSDRVIRGAFF	TGTGCCAGCAGTGACAGGGTCATCAGAGGGGCTTTCTTT
.	TRBV7-3	.	TRBJ2-7	CASSPLSVATNEQYF	TGTGCCAGCAGCCCCCTTTCGGTTGCGACGAACGAGCAGTACTTC
few	TRBV19	.	TRBJ1-5	CASGDQPQHF	TGTGCCAGTGGGGATCAGCCCCAGCATTTT
.	TRBV18	.	TRBJ1-4	CASSPAGREKLFF	TGTGCCAGCTCACCGGCGGGGAGAGAAAAACTGTTTTTT
.	TRBV10-3	TRBD2	TRBJ2-7	CAISAESGRPPYEQYF	TGTGCCATCAGTGCAGAAAGCGGGAGGCCTCCCTACGAGCAGTACTTC
.	TRBV10-3	TRBD1	TRBJ2-7	CAISEGQVTYEQYF	TGTGCCATCAGTGAAGGACAGGTAACCTACGAGCAGTACTTC
.	TRBV29-1	.	TRBJ2-2	CSGGSNTGELFF	TGCAGCGGGGGGAGTAACACCGGGGAGCTGTTTTTT
.	TRBV7-6	TRBD2	TRBJ2-7	CASSRSGRSYEQYF	TGTGCCAGCAGCCGTAGCGGGAGAAGCTACGAGCAGTACTTC
.	TRBV10-3	.	TRBJ1-6	CAITGQYNSPLHF	TGTGCCATCACGGGACAATATAATTCACCCCTCCACTTT
.	TRBV7-2	.	TRBJ2-7	CASSFQSSYEQYF	TGTGCCAGCAGCTTTCAGAGCTCCTACGAGCAGTACTTC
.	TRBV10-3	.	TRBJ2-2	CAISESPGRRGGELFF	TGTGCCATCAGTGAATCGCCGGGACGCCGGGGGGGGGAGCTGTTTTTT
.	TRBV10-3	TRBD1	TRBJ2-1	CAISEQGARNEQFF	TGTGCCATCAGTGAACAGGGGGCGCGGAATGAGCAGTTCTTC
.	TRBV28	.	TRBJ1-4	CASSSPGGSINEKLFF	TGTGCCAGCAGTTCTCCGGGGGGGTCTATTAATGAAAAACTGTTTTTT